A selection of T cell receptor beta chains follows, all from one sample in a study of cytomegalovirus exposure and HLA in healthy donors. Only in-frame clones appear in the TCRdb table, and some are missing; sequencing was by immunoSEQ multiplex PCR. The sample lists under 200,000 clones, roughly 75% occurring once. Sequenced material: PBMCs. These receptors originate from a male donor in good health and CMV-seronegative. Both conserved end residues are part of each CDR3. A D gene is named only where the DNA matches it firmly. Clone size is stated in some rows and not others, as once, few, many or a class when expanded.

16	.	TRBJ1-2	.	TRBV7-9	CASSPPFMTLVRGYTF	TGTGCCAGCAGCCCCCCCTTTATGACACTCGTCCGCGGCTACACCTTC
13	.	TRBJ2-3	TRBD1	TRBV5-4	CASSLDLDRIRYF	TGTGCCAGCAGCTTGGACCTGGACAGGATCAGGTATTTT
14	.	TRBJ1-4	.	TRBV6-5	CASSTIQGERKLFF	TGTGCCAGCAGTACCATACAGGGAGAGAGGAAACTGTTTTTT
19	.	TRBJ2-6	TRBD1	TRBV28	CASSFHGQGRRSGANVLTF	TGTGCCAGCAGTTTCCACGGACAGGGGAGGCGCTCTGGGGCCAACGTCCTGACTTTC
17	.	TRBJ1-6	.	TRBV5-6	CASSLGPGSSSYSPLHF	TGTGCCAGCAGCTTGGGGCCGGGATCCTCCTCCTATTCACCCCTCCACTTT
17	once	TRBJ1-5	.	TRBV5-4	CASSSGPSGVSNQPQHF	TGTGCCAGCAGCTCTGGCCCCAGCGGGGTGAGCAATCAGCCCCAGCATTTT
15	.	TRBJ2-1	.	TRBV19	CASSRRGTTSNEQFF	TGTGCCAGTAGTAGGAGGGGTACTACGTCTAATGAGCAGTTCTTC
15	.	TRBJ2-4	TRBD2	TRBV5-5	CASSLVVAGVYIQYF	TGTGCCAGCAGCTTGGTTGTGGCGGGAGTTTACATTCAGTACTTC
15	few	TRBJ2-1	TRBD2	TRBV9	CASSVSGGRYNEQFF	TGTGCCAGCAGCGTGAGCGGGGGCCGCTACAATGAGCAGTTCTTC
15	.	TRBJ2-7	TRBD1	TRBV4-2	CASSLAYRGGDEQYF	TGTGCCAGCAGCCTTGCGTACAGGGGTGGCGACGAGCAGTACTTC
11	.	TRBJ1-1	.	TRBV28	CASSQGIEAFF	TGTGCTAGCAGTCAGGGTATTGAAGCTTTCTTT
14	.	TRBJ1-1	.	TRBV6-6	CASNKQGFNTEAFF	TGTGCCAGCAACAAACAGGGATTTAACACTGAAGCTTTCTTT
15	.	TRBJ1-1	TRBD1	TRBV5-1	CASRLTRTGSTEAFF	TGCGCCAGCAGACTCACGAGGACAGGGTCCACTGAAGCTTTCTTT
13	.	TRBJ2-7	.	TRBV7-6	CASSSYSTYEQYF	TGTGCCAGCAGCTCGTATTCTACCTACGAGCAGTACTTC
13	.	TRBJ1-2	.	TRBV2	CAAKREDRQGYTF	TGTGCCGCCAAAAGGGAGGACCGACAAGGCTACACCTTC
13	few	TRBJ1-2	TRBD1	TRBV5-6	CASMEGQGKGYTF	TGTGCCAGCATGGAGGGACAGGGAAAGGGCTACACCTTC
13	few	TRBJ1-1	.	TRBV10-3	CAIRDQGNTEAFF	TGTGCCATCAGGGATCAGGGGAACACTGAAGCTTTCTTT
13	.	TRBJ2-2	.	TRBV7-7	CASSSRTAGELFF	TGTGCCAGCAGCTCGAGGACTGCCGGGGAGCTGTTTTTT
16	.	TRBJ2-1	TRBD2	TRBV4-1	CASSHLGSGSYNEQFF	TGCGCCAGCAGCCATTTGGGTAGCGGGAGTTACAATGAGCAGTTCTTC
13	.	TRBJ1-2	TRBD1	TRBV28	CATPGQGNYGYTF	TGTGCCACCCCGGGACAGGGGAACTATGGCTACACCTTC
16	.	TRBJ1-2	TRBD1	TRBV5-1	CASSSPDRGLVYGYTF	TGCGCCAGCAGCTCCCCGGACAGGGGGCTAGTCTATGGCTACACCTTC
12	.	TRBJ1-2	.	TRBV4-1	CASSQASYGYTF	TGTGCCAGCAGCCAAGCATCCTATGGCTACACCTTC
16	.	TRBJ2-3	TRBD2	TRBV4-3	CASSQDPGGRAVRQYF	TGCGCCAGCAGCCAAGATCCGGGCGGGAGGGCGGTAAGGCAGTATTTT
13	.	TRBJ2-1	.	TRBV6-4	CASSETGVREQFF	TGTGCCAGCAGTGAGACTGGTGTCCGGGAGCAGTTCTTC
13	.	TRBJ2-7	.	TRBV5-8	CAARPRGSHEQYF	TGTGCTGCCAGGCCCAGGGGAAGTCACGAGCAGTACTTC
15	.	TRBJ2-3	TRBD2	TRBV4-1	CASSQAGGSTDTQYF	TGTGCCAGCAGCCAAGCGGGGGGCAGCACAGATACGCAGTATTTT
15	few	TRBJ2-3	TRBD1	TRBV7-2	CASSLGTGRTDTQYF	TGTGCCAGCAGCTTAGGGACAGGGCGCACAGATACGCAGTATTTT
13	.	TRBJ1-4	TRBD1	TRBV6-6	CASSYGTGEKLFF	TGTGCCAGCAGCTACGGGACAGGTGAAAAACTGTTTTTT
15	.	TRBJ1-5	.	TRBV27	CASGDGGWSNQPQHF	TGTGCCAGCGGCGACGGGGGGTGGAGCAATCAGCCCCAGCATTTT
15	.	TRBJ1-6	.	TRBV19	CASSIPTAINSPLHF	TGTGCCAGTAGTATACCGACAGCGATAAATTCACCCCTCCACTTT
16	.	TRBJ2-3	TRBD2	TRBV4-2	CASSQGTTASTDTQYF	TGTGCCAGCAGCCAGGGGACTACTGCTAGCACAGATACGCAGTATTTT
13	.	TRBJ2-2	.	TRBV7-2	CASSSSRDGELFF	TGTGCCAGCAGCTCCTCCCGGGACGGGGAGCTGTTTTTT
13	.	TRBJ1-5	.	TRBV30	CAWSLGRNQPQHF	TGTGCCTGGAGTCTGGGGCGCAATCAGCCCCAGCATTTT
13	.	TRBJ1-1	.	TRBV7-3	CASSLTPNTEAFF	TGTGCCAGCAGCCTTACACCGAACACTGAAGCTTTCTTT
16	few	TRBJ1-1	.	TRBV7-9	CASSRGRNRMNTEAFF	TGTGCCAGCAGCCGAGGCCGCAATAGAATGAACACTGAAGCTTTCTTT
14	.	TRBJ2-3	TRBD2	TRBV5-1	CASATGGATDTQYF	TGCGCCAGCGCCACGGGGGGGGCCACAGATACGCAGTATTTT
15	.	TRBJ1-2	.	TRBV9	CASSKAVGGNYGYTF	TGTGCCAGCAGCAAAGCGGTGGGCGGTAACTATGGCTACACCTTC